This T cell receptor beta chain is drawn from a study of blood T cells in healthy people across ages. In the study overall: Template-switching capture recovered about one barcoded beta molecule per two T cells. Findings of the study overall: Older age went with lower TCR beta diversity per million T cells, in a roughly linear way. Reliance upon unsorted PBMCs precluded definitive naive versus antigen-experienced comparison.

There are 13 residues in the CDR3. The V gene's germline CDR1 is SGHAT and CDR2 FQDESV (reference sequence). As for this clonotype: The target antigen is unknown. A much larger clone is a single base away; this may be a read error.

The second PCR ran about 6 to 12 cycles with a sample-barcoded 5' primer and J-beta primers. TCRdb ran MiXCR on the 5' RACE reads and lists one entry per CDR3 protein. In the table there are around 1.5 million distinct CDR3 sequences, roughly 30% of which are singletons. The rearrangement joins TRBV11-1 to TRBJ2-5; D is unclear. This TCR came from a woman in her twenties or thirties in good health. Material: blood. The CDR3 nucleotides are TGTGCCAACAGCTTAGGAATCCAAGAGACCCAGTACTTC. Translating gives CANSLGIQETQYF.